The source of this T cell receptor beta chain is a study of post-analysis software for immune sequencing data. The wider study: Secondary progressive, relapsing-remitting and progressive-relapsing multiple sclerosis were among the included disease courses. Study conclusions and caveats: Compared with controls, patients had more of about 5 TRBV segments, including TRBV5-6, TRBV5-1 and TRBV20-1. Co-batched samples clustered tightly together by F measure. Normalized Chao1 diversity was significantly lower in multiple sclerosis patients than in controls.

This CDR3 region has 17 residues. The ends lost 2 bases at V and 1 base at J; junction bases unmatched: 6. The germline gives CDR1 SGHTA, CDR2 FQGTGA. With regard to this clonotype: The antigen is undetermined.

Unique molecular identifiers tagged the TCR beta cDNA libraries. Researchers reported 400,000 to 600,000 cDNA molecules coming from 1 to 10 million T cells. Via MiXCR, TCRdb re-called the PCR reads, giving one row per CDR3 protein. The repertoire includes fewer than 850,000 distinct CDR3 sequences, roughly 46% of them detected once, and roughly 5.2% sits in the top ten. V gene TRBV7-3 combines with J gene TRBJ2-1, with TRBD2 matching 9 bases. The sequence was collected from a girl aged 5 to 17 with multiple sclerosis. Sequenced input: blood. The CDR3 region has the DNA TGTGCCAGCAGCTTAGTTGCGCTAGCGGGATCCTACAATGAGCAGTTCTTC. It yields the protein CASSLVALAGSYNEQFF.